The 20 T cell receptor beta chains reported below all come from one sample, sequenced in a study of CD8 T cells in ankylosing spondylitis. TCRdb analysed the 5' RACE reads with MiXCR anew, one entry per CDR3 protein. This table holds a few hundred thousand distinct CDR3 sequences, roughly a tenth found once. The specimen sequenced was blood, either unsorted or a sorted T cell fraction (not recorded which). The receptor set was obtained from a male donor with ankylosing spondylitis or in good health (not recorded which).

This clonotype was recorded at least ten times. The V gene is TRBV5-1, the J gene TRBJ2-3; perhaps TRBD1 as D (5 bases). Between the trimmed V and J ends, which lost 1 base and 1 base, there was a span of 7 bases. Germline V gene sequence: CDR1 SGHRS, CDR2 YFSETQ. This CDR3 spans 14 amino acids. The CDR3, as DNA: TGCGCCAGCAGCTTGCAACAGGGCACAGATACGCAGTATTTT. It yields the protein CASSLQQGTDTQYF.

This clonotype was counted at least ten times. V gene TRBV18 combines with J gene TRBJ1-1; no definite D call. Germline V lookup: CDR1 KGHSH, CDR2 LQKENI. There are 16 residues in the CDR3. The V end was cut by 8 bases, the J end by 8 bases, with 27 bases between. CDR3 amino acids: CASAYGENRLASEAFF. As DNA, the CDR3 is TGTGCCAGCGCATACGGGGAGAACCGGCTGGCCTCAGAAGCTTTCTTT.

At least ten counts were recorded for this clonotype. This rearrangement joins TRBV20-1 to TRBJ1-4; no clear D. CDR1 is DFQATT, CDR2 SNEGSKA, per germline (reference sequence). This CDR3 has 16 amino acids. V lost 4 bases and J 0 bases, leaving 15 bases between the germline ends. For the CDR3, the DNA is TGCAGTGCTATCACTCACTACGGTTCAACTAATGAAAAACTGTTTTTT. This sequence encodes CSAITHYGSTNEKLFF.

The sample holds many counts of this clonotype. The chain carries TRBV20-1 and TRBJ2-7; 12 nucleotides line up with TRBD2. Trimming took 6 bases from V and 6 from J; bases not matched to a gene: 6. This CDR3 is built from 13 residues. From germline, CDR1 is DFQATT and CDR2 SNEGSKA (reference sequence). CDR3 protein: CSARRLAGAEQYF. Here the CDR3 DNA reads TGCAGTGCCCGTAGACTAGCGGGAGCCGAGCAGTACTTC.

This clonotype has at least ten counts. CDR3 DNA: TGTGCCAGCAGCCCGGGACAGCGGACTGAAGCTTTCTTT. Protein: CASSPGQRTEAFF. The chain has TRBV11-1 and TRBJ1-1; 7 nucleotides line up with TRBD1. CDR1 is SGHAT, CDR2 FQDESV, per germline (reference sequence). This CDR3 has 13 residues. Unmatched junction bases numbered 5, after V lost 5 bases and J lost 5 bases.

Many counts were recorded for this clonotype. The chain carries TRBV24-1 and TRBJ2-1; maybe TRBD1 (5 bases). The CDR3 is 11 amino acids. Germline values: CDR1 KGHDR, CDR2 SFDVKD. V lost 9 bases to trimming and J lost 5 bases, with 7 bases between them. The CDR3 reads CATEGDNEQFF. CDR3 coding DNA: TGTGCCACCGAAGGGGACAATGAGCAGTTCTTC.

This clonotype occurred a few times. The CDR3: CASSLEAGGSYGYTF. For the CDR3, the DNA is TGTGCCAGCAGCTTAGAGGCAGGGGGCAGCTATGGCTACACCTTC. V gene TRBV7-9 combines with J gene TRBJ1-2, with TRBD1 identical over 8 bases. CDR1 is SEHNR, CDR2 FQNEAQ, per germline (reference sequence). The CDR3 has 15 amino acids. The ends lost 1 base at V and 4 bases at J; junction bases unmatched: 5.

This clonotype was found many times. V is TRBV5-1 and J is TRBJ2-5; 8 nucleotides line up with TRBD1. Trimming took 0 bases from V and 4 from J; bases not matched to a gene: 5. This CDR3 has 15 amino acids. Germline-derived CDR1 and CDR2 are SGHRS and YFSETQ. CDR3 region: CASSLDVRGRETQYF. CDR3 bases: TGCGCCAGCAGCTTGGATGTCAGGGGGCGAGAGACCCAGTACTTC.

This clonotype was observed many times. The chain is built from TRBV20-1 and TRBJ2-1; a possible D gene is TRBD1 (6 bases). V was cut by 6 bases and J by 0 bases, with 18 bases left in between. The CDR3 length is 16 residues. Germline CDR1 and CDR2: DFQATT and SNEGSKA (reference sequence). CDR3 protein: CSAMVRQDSSYNEQFF. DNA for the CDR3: TGCAGTGCGATGGTGAGACAGGATAGCTCCTACAATGAGCAGTTCTTC.

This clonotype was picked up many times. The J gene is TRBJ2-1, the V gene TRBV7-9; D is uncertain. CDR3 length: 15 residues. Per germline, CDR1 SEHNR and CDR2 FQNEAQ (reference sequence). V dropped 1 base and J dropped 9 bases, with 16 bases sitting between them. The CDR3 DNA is TGTGCCAGCAGCTTAGTAAATGACCCTTACGGTGAGCAGTTCTTC. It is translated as CASSLVNDPYGEQFF.

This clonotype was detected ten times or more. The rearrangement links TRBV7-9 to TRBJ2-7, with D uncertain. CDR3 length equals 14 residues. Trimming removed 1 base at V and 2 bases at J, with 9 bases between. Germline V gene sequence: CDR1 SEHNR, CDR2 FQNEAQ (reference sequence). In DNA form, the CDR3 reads TGTGCCAGCAGCTTAGTGGTCATTCCCTACGAGCAGTACTTC. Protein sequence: CASSLVVIPYEQYF.

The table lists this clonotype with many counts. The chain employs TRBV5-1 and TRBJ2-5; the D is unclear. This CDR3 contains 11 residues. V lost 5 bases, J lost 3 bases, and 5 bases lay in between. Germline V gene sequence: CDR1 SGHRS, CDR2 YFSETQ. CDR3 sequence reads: CASRAEETQYF. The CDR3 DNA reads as TGCGCCAGCAGGGCGGAAGAGACCCAGTACTTC.

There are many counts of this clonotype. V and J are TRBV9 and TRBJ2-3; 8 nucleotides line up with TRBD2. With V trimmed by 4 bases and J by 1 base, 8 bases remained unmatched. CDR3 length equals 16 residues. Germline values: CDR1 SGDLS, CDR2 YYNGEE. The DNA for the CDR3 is TGTGCCAGCAGCTCTCCTCCGGGGGGGCGCACAGATACGCAGTATTTT. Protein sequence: CASSSPPGGRTDTQYF.

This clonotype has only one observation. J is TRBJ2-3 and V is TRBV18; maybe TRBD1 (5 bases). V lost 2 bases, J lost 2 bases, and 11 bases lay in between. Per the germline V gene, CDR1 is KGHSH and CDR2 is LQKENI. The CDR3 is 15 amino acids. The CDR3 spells CASSPNQGVTDTQYF. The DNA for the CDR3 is TGTGCCAGCTCACCAAATCAGGGTGTCACAGATACGCAGTATTTT.

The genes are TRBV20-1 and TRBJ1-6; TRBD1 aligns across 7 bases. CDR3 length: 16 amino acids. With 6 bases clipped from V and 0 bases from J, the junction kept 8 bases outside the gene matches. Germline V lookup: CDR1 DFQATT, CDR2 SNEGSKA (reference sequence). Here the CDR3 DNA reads TGCAGTGCCGGGGACAGAACCAACTCCTATAATTCACCCCTCCACTTT. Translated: CSAGDRTNSYNSPLHF.

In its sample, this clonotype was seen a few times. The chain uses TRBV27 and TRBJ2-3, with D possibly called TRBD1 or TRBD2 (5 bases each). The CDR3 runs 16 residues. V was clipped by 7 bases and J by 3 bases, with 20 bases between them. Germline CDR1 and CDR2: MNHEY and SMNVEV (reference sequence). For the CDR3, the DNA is TGTGCCAGCATCCTCAGAGGGGCGGCCCCTACAGATACGCAGTATTTT. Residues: CASILRGAAPTDTQYF.

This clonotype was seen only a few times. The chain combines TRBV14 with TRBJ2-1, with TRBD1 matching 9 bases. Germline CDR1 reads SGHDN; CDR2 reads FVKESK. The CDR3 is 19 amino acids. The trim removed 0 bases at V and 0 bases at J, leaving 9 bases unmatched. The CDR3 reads CASSQDLPGQGFSYNEQFF. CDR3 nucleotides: TGTGCCAGCAGCCAAGATCTTCCCGGACAGGGGTTCTCCTACAATGAGCAGTTCTTC.

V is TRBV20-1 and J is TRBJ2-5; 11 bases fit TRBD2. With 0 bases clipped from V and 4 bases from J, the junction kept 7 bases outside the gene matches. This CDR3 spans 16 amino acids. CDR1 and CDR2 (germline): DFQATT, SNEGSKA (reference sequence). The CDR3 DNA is TGCAGTGCTAGAGACCGGCTAGCGGGGGGCGGAGAGACCCAGTACTTC. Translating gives CSARDRLAGGGETQYF.

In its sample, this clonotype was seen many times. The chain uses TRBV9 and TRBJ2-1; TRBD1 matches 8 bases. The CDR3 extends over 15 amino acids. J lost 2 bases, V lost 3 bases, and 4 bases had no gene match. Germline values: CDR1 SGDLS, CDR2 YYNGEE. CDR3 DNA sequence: TGTGCCAGCAGCGCTGGGACAGGACCCTACAATGAGCAGTTCTTC. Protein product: CASSAGTGPYNEQFF. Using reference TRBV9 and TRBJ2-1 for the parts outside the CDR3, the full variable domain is DSGVTQTPKHLITATGQRVTLRCSPRSGDLSVYWYQQSLDQGLQFLIQYYNGEERAKGNILERFSAQQFPDLHSELNLSSLELGDSALYFCASSAGTGPYNEQFFGPGTRLTVL.

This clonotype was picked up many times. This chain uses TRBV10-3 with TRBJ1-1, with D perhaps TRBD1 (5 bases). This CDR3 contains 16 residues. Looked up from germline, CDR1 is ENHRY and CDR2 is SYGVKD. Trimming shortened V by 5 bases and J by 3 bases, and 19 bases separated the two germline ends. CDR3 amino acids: CAISPSDSLTHTEAFF. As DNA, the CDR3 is TGTGCCATCAGTCCTTCCGACAGTTTAACGCACACTGAAGCTTTCTTT.